The 17 T cell receptor beta chains below were found in one sample sequenced in a study of blood T cell repertoires in COVID-19. The table came from immunoSEQ multiplex PCR; TCRdb's copy has only in-frame clones and leaves some out. The table includes roughly 400,000 clones, roughly 86% detected once. The sequencing sample was made of PBMCs or T cells enriched from blood (not recorded which). The receptors shown here come from a woman aged 40 to 50 with acute COVID-19.

The genes are TRBV4-1 and TRBJ2-1; TRBD2 aligns across 9 bases. The germline V gene has CDR1 MGHRA and CDR2 YSYEKL. Germline trimming cut 0 bases from V and 0 bases from J; bases unmatched to any gene: 15. The CDR3 sequence is 21 residues long. The CDR3 DNA follows: TGCGCCAGCAGCCAAGAACAAATAGTCGGGGGTAGCGGGGGCTCCTACAATGAGCAGTTCTTC. Residues: CASSQEQIVGGSGGSYNEQFF.

The chain employs TRBV11-2 and TRBJ2-3, with unresolved D. CDR1 and CDR2 from the germline V gene are SGHAT and FQNNGV. This CDR3 region has 14 residues. Trimming took 0 bases from V and 4 from J, leaving 8 bases between them. The chain's CDR3 is CASSLDRSPDTQYF. For the CDR3, the DNA is TGTGCCAGCAGCTTAGATCGTAGCCCAGATACGCAGTATTTT.

The V gene is TRBV5-1, the J gene TRBJ2-3; TRBD2 aligns across 7 bases. The ends lost 2 bases at V and 1 base at J; junction bases unmatched: 7. Looked up from germline, CDR1 is SGHRS and CDR2 is YFSETQ. This CDR3 contains 16 residues. The CDR3 is CASSFRLAERTDTQYF. CDR3 coding DNA: TGCGCCAGCAGCTTCCGACTAGCAGAACGCACAGATACGCAGTATTTT.

The chain employs TRBV7-9 and TRBJ1-1, with 8 positions matching TRBD1. Unmatched junction bases numbered 9, after V lost 2 bases and J lost 4 bases. The CDR3 extends over 16 amino acids. Germline CDR1 is SEHNR and CDR2 is FQNEAQ (reference sequence). The DNA of the CDR3 is TGTGCCAGCAGCTTACGCTCCAGGGGGCTGGCCACTGAAGCTTTCTTT. Amino acids: CASSLRSRGLATEAFF.

The chain has TRBV28 and TRBJ1-1, with D perhaps matching TRBD1 (5 bases). Trimming pared 6 bases from V and 2 bases from J, leaving 13 bases between. The germline V gene has CDR1 MDHEN and CDR2 SYDVKM. The CDR3 is made up of 14 amino acids. This CDR3 is CASSGGGDNTEAFF. The CDR3 DNA follows: TGTGCCAGCAGCGGGGGTGGTGATAACACTGAAGCTTTCTTT.

V usage is TRBV24-1 and J usage is TRBJ1-5, with D maybe TRBD1 (6 bases). Germline V lookup: CDR1 KGHDR, CDR2 SFDVKD. Trimming shortened V by 3 bases and J by 5 bases, and 22 bases separated the two germline ends. This CDR3 is built from 18 residues. The CDR3: CATSDVPGGGNTYQPQHF. The CDR3 DNA follows: TGTGCCACCAGTGATGTCCCGGGGGGCGGAAACACCTATCAGCCCCAGCATTTT.

The rearrangement joins TRBV6-5 to TRBJ1-1, with a possible D match to TRBD1 (5 bases). CDR3 length equals 14 residues. V gave up 6 bases and J gave up 0 bases, with 11 bases separating them. Germline V gene data show CDR1 as MNHEY and CDR2 as SVGAGI. For the CDR3, the DNA is TGTGCCAGCAGACCGGGGACTATGAACACTGAAGCTTTCTTT. Translation gives CASRPGTMNTEAFF.

The rearrangement links TRBV5-1 to TRBJ2-5, with 10 bases identical to TRBD1. Trimming cost V 4 bases and J 5 bases; bases outside gene matches: 8. Germline assignment: CDR1 SGHRS and CDR2 YFSETQ. This CDR3 has 15 amino acids. The CDR3 DNA reads TGCGCCAGCAGCGTGGGACAGGGGCGAGGCGAGACCCAGTACTTC. It encodes CASSVGQGRGETQYF.

In its sample, this clone was seen once. The J gene is TRBJ2-5, the V gene TRBV11-2, with 7 bases matching TRBD2. From germline, CDR1 is SGHAT and CDR2 FQNNGV. Unmatched junction bases numbered 7, after V lost 8 bases and J lost 1 base. CDR3 size: 14 residues. The CDR3: CASRPQRGQETQYF. The DNA of the CDR3 is TGTGCCAGCCGACCTCAGCGGGGCCAAGAGACCCAGTACTTC.

The chain has TRBV12-2 and TRBJ1-4; TRBD1 is the table's D call, not checked against the DNA. TRBV12-2 is recorded as a pseudogene. This CDR3 contains 15 residues. The CDR3 DNA follows: TGTGCAAGTCGCTACCGGGACAGGGGGCTAGAAAAACTGTTTTTT. It yields the protein CASRYRDRGLEKLFF.

The V gene is TRBV30, the J gene TRBJ1-1; weak D call: TRBD1 (5 bases). Germline V CDR1 and CDR2: GTSNPN, SVGIG (reference sequence). The CDR3 runs 14 residues. V lost 5 bases and J 5 bases, leaving 18 bases between the germline ends. In DNA, the CDR3 is TGTGCCTGGGATTTCGATGGGGGAGGGACTGAAGCTTTCTTT. Translated, it gives CAWDFDGGGTEAFF.

The chain employs TRBV5-1 and TRBJ2-2; the D gene is possibly TRBD1 (5 bases). This CDR3 is built from 16 residues. Between the trimmed V and J ends, which lost 5 bases and 6 bases, there was a span of 20 bases. Germline assignment: CDR1 SGHRS and CDR2 YFSETQ. The CDR3 nucleotides are TGCGCCAGCAGAACAGCAACAGGAGTTTCGCCCGGGGAGCTGTTTTTT. It specifies CASRTATGVSPGELFF.

CDR3 in amino acids: CASSPDIGSAKNIQYF. In DNA, the CDR3 is TGTGCCAGCAGCCCGGACATAGGATCTGCCAAAAACATTCAGTACTTC. This chain connects TRBV27 to TRBJ2-4; tentatively, D is TRBD1 (5 bases). The germline V and J ends were trimmed by 6 bases and 1 base, with 16 bases remaining between them. The CDR3 spans 16 residues. From germline, CDR1 is MNHEY and CDR2 SMNVEV (reference sequence).

This chain uses TRBV5-6 with TRBJ2-5; 9 bases line up with TRBD2. The CDR3 is made up of 17 amino acids. The V and J ends lost 4 bases and 5 bases, in that order; junction bases with no gene match: 15. Germline CDR1 SGHDT, CDR2 YYEEEE. The CDR3 sequence: CASSPIGGSGGRETQYF. The DNA of the CDR3 is TGTGCCAGCAGCCCAATCGGTGGTAGCGGGGGACGGGAGACCCAGTACTTC.

The gene calls are TRBV7-2 and TRBJ1-2; TRBD1 aligns across 7 bases. Germline CDR1 SGHTA, CDR2 FQGNSA. V gave up 1 base and J gave up 3 bases; unmatched junction bases: 5. The CDR3 covers 15 residues. CDR3: CASSLVAGGDYGYTF. CDR3 in DNA: TGTGCCAGCAGCTTAGTGGCAGGGGGTGACTATGGCTACACCTTC.

The chain has TRBV18 and TRBJ1-6, with 9 bases lining up with TRBD1. Germline V gives CDR1 KGHSH, CDR2 LQKENI. The junction had 13 bases not matched to a gene; V was cut back by 6 bases and J by 10 bases. The CDR3 sequence is 16 residues long. The CDR3 DNA follows: TGTGCCAGCTCGCCGCCGGGACAGGGTGGGTACTCACCCCTCCACTTT. Residues: CASSPPGQGGYSPLHF.

The rearrangement joins TRBV7-9 to TRBJ2-1; 14 nucleotides agree with TRBD2. The CDR3 is 16 residues long. Germline assignment: CDR1 SEHNR and CDR2 FQNEAQ (reference sequence). V trimming: 5 bases; J trimming: 4 bases; junction bases outside the gene matches: 4. The CDR3 DNA follows: TGTGCCAGCAGCCTAGGGACTAGCGGGGGTTACAATGAGCAGTTCTTC. This encodes CASSLGTSGGYNEQFF.